Sequencing of this T cell receptor (beta chain) was carried out in a study of T cell responses to AZD1222 COVID-19 vaccine. For the study at large: Recipients boosted at about 4 weeks or about 12 weeks are pooled.

TCRdb's copy holds only in-frame clones and misses some; the assay was immunoSEQ multiplex PCR. In the table there are 53,000 or so clones, roughly 84% of which are singletons. Points from the study as a whole: Seropositive AZD1222 recipients at baseline numbered only five to seven. The CD4 TCRs associated with vaccination extended across spike and predominated at 160-218 and 743-854. Females outnumbered males among donors, who were mostly white British; clonal diversity was possibly underestimated.

Germline V lookup: CDR1 MDHEN, CDR2 SYDVKM. Trimming took off 6 bases at V and 8 bases at J, with 13 bases between the two ends. This CDR3 is 13 amino acids long. With regard to this clone: Its target is unknown.

The sequence was collected from an adult in good health. V and J are TRBV28 and TRBJ1-4; unclear D gene. The source was peripheral blood, collected on day 0 of AZD1222 vaccination. CDR3 in amino acids: CASRPPLGEKLFF. The CDR3 DNA sequence: TGTGCCAGCAGGCCCCCTTTGGGGGAAAAACTGTTTTTT.